The T cell receptor beta chain under discussion was sequenced for a study of CD8 T cells in ankylosing spondylitis. Looked up from germline, CDR1 is SGHTA and CDR2 is FQGTGA. This CDR3 spans 14 amino acids. Concerning this clonotype itself: An end of the junction does not agree with germline; a read error may underlie this.

One entry per CDR3 protein, called by TCRdb with MiXCR from the 5' RACE reads. The data show 240,000 or so distinct CDR3 sequences, around 7.8% seen once. Sequencing was carried out using blood, either unsorted or a sorted T cell fraction (not recorded which). The sequence was obtained from a male donor with ankylosing spondylitis or in good health (not recorded which). The gene calls are TRBV7-3 and TRBJ1-1; possibly TRBD1 for D (5 bases). This CDR3 is CASSLRGENTEASF. The CDR3 coding sequence is TGTGCCAGCAGCTTAAGGGGGGAGAACACTGAAGCTTCCTTT.